Each of the 7 T cell receptor beta chains below was sequenced from the same sample in a study of identical twins (dated by TCRdb to the mid-2010s). Library preparation was by 5' RACE. TCRdb records Illumina HiSeq 2000 as the sequencer. TCRdb redid the processing of the public reads, applying fastp at Q25 and MiXCR, and retained in-frame beta chains. Each CDR3 protein gets just one entry, which takes the most common genes and DNA from the rows behind it. The sample includes 400,000 to 550,000 distinct CDR3 sequences, with 14% observed a single time. The ten largest account for approximately 1% of the sample. The sample was also linked to a second study, of yellow fever vaccine responses in identical twins.

Sequencing was carried out using CD4+ T cells sorted from blood. These receptors all come from a woman aged 18-29 years in good health.

This rearrangement joins TRBV5-5 to TRBJ2-3, with D hard to call. V lost 0 bases to trimming and J lost 1 base, with 9 bases between them. The V gene's germline CDR1 is SGHKS and CDR2 YYEKEE (reference sequence). This CDR3 spans 15 amino acids. CDR3 sequence reads: CASSLVAARTDTQYF. In nucleotides, the CDR3 is TGTGCCAGCAGCTTGGTCGCCGCCCGCACAGATACGCAGTATTTT.

This clonotype appeared a few times. V usage is TRBV12-3 or TRBV12-4 and J usage is TRBJ2-1; 12 bases align to TRBD2. The CDR3 totals 16 residues. V lost 6 bases to trimming and J lost 2 bases; unmatched junction nucleotides: 5. This CDR3 reads CASSRLAGVPYNEQFF. The DNA for the CDR3 is TGTGCCAGCAGCCGACTAGCGGGAGTTCCCTACAATGAGCAGTTCTTC.

This clonotype was observed a few times. The chain has TRBV15 and TRBJ2-1; the match to TRBD2 covers 9 bases. Germline CDR1 and CDR2: LNHNV and YYDKDF (reference sequence). V trimming: 2 bases; J trimming: 8 bases; junction bases outside the gene matches: 7. CDR3 length: 15 residues. CDR3 DNA: TGTGCCACCAGCAGACCCGGGCGGGAGGGCCATGAGCAGTTCTTC. This codes for CATSRPGREGHEQFF.

The rearrangement joins TRBV2 to TRBJ2-7; 13 positions agree with TRBD2. Looked up from germline, CDR1 is SNHLY and CDR2 is FYNNEI. The length of the CDR3 is 16 residues. V lost 3 bases, J lost 6 bases, and 8 bases stayed unmatched. The CDR3 region has the DNA TGTGCCAGCAGTGAGAGGACTAGCGGGGGTTTAGGCGAGCAGTACTTC. Its translation: CASSERTSGGLGEQYF.

Only a few counts were recorded for this clonotype. The J gene is TRBJ2-1, the V gene TRBV7-6, with 10 bases lining up with TRBD2. The CDR3 is 16 amino acids. Germline values: CDR1 SGHVS, CDR2 FNYEAQ. With 2 bases clipped from V and 8 bases from J, the junction kept 9 bases outside the gene matches. CDR3 residues: CASSLSGGAFFDEQFF. For the CDR3, the DNA is TGTGCCAGCAGCTTAAGCGGGGGGGCATTTTTCGATGAGCAGTTCTTC.

Only a few counts were recorded for this clonotype. An end of the junction differs from the germline gene, which may be a read error. This chain connects TRBV6-5 to TRBJ2-1, with D unresolved. The CDR3 is made up of 14 amino acids. Germline V lookup: CDR1 MNHEY, CDR2 SVGAGI. The DNA for the CDR3 is TGTGCCAGCAGCTACTCCCTTTCCTACAATGAGCAGTTCTTC. This encodes CASSYSLSYNEQFF.

At least ten counts were recorded for this clonotype. The V and J genes are TRBV18 and TRBJ2-5, with D tentatively TRBD1 (6 bases). This CDR3 has 13 amino acids. Per germline, CDR1 KGHSH and CDR2 LQKENI. V lost 8 bases and J lost 5, with 15 bases in between. CDR3 protein: CASARGHGETQYF. The DNA of the CDR3 is TGTGCCAGCGCCAGGGGCCACGGGGAGACCCAGTACTTC.